The 26 T cell receptor beta chains below come from one sample, sequenced in a study of naive and memory T cell subsets. Study observations and caveats: Naive repertoires, especially CD8, held a few larger clonotypes, possibly memory cells re-expressing CD45RA.

Two oligonucleotides, mixed equimolar, formed the beta constant-region primer covering TRBC1 and TRBC2. Four rounds of PCR amplified the ligated cDNA using nested alpha and beta constant-region primers plus SP2. TCRdb reanalysed the UMI-ligation and nested PCR reads using MiXCR and keeps one entry per CDR3 protein. The sample includes over 80,000 distinct CDR3 sequences, about 11% of them seen just once. These receptors lack a known antigen. Input material: naive CD4+ T cells from blood. The receptors come from a human donor in good health.

The chain links TRBV5-5 to TRBJ1-5, with D unclear. The germline V gene has CDR1 SGHKS and CDR2 YYEKEE (reference sequence). This CDR3 has 15 residues. Trimming left V 4 bases short and J 5 bases short, with 16 bases between. The CDR3 DNA is TGTGCCAGCAGCCTTTTTGGGGAAGGTTATCAGCCCCAGCATTTT. This gives the protein CASSLFGEGYQPQHF.

The chain joins TRBV4-2 to TRBJ2-3; D is perhaps TRBD2 (6 bases). Germline loops: CDR1 LGHNA, CDR2 YNFKEQ. The CDR3 totals 17 residues. V was shortened by 0 bases and J by 2 bases, with 15 bases between the two germline ends. The CDR3 is CASSQESGGRSTDTQYF. The DNA of the CDR3 is TGTGCCAGCAGCCAAGAATCTGGGGGGAGGTCCACAGATACGCAGTATTTT.

This clonotype appeared many times. The rearrangement uses TRBV7-2 and TRBJ2-7; TRBD1 matches 11 bases. With V trimmed by 6 bases and J by 2 bases, 6 bases remained unmatched. This CDR3 spans 15 amino acids. Germline V CDR1 and CDR2: SGHTA, FQGNSA. CDR3 coding DNA: TGTGCCAGCAGTCCCGGGACAGGGGGTCCCTACGAGCAGTACTTC. Translating gives CASSPGTGGPYEQYF.

This clonotype occurred a few times. The chain joins TRBV6-5 to TRBJ1-4; D is unresolved. This CDR3 has 13 amino acids. Germline assignment: CDR1 MNHEY and CDR2 SVGAGI. V was cut by 6 bases and J by 8 bases, with 13 bases left in between. The DNA of the CDR3 is TGTGCCAGCAGGGGCGCGTCCGGCGAAAAACTGTTTTTT. Translated: CASRGASGEKLFF.

The chain employs TRBV6-2 or TRBV6-3 and TRBJ1-4; D perhaps matches TRBD1 (5 bases). This CDR3 is 15 amino acids long. Germline V gene lookup returns CDR1 MNHEY and CDR2 SVGEGT. The ends were cut back, 3 bases at V and 0 bases at J, with 8 bases in the middle. CDR3 nucleotides: TGTGCCAGCAGTTATCAGGGTGCAACTAATGAAAAACTGTTTTTT. This codes for CASSYQGATNEKLFF.

The J gene is TRBJ2-2, the V gene TRBV14; 11 positions agree with TRBD1. Unmatched junction bases numbered 1, after V lost 4 bases and J lost 6 bases. CDR3 length: 14 amino acids. The germline V gene has CDR1 SGHDN and CDR2 FVKESK. CDR3 region: CASSRTGGPGELFF. The CDR3 region has the DNA TGTGCCAGCAGCCGGACAGGGGGCCCCGGGGAGCTGTTTTTT.

In this sample, this clonotype turned up many times. The V gene is TRBV20-1, the J gene TRBJ2-5, with 8 bases fitting TRBD1. The V segment lost 1 base and the J segment 2 bases; nucleotides outside the gene matches: 6. The CDR3 sequence is 15 residues long. Germline CDR1 reads DFQATT; CDR2 reads SNEGSKA (reference sequence). The chain's CDR3 is CSARVPGTGQETQYF. CDR3 DNA: TGCAGTGCTAGAGTACCGGGGACAGGACAAGAGACCCAGTACTTC.

This clonotype came up many times. V and J are TRBV6-6 and TRBJ1-2; D uncertain. Germline V lookup: CDR1 MNHNY, CDR2 SVGAGI (reference sequence). This CDR3 region has 15 residues. Trimming shortened V by 4 bases and J by 1 base, and 13 bases separated the two germline ends. The CDR3 region is CASSSMTPSNYGYTF. CDR3 coding DNA: TGTGCCAGCAGTTCGATGACGCCTAGTAACTATGGCTACACCTTC.

The chain combines TRBV20-1 with TRBJ2-3, with D possibly being TRBD1 (6 bases). Germline loops: CDR1 DFQATT, CDR2 SNEGSKA (reference sequence). The V end was cut by 3 bases, the J end by 1 base, with 11 bases between. The CDR3 runs to 14 residues. CDR3 sequence: CSASKGGGTDTQYF. CDR3 nucleotides: TGCAGTGCTAGTAAAGGGGGAGGCACAGATACGCAGTATTTT.

J is TRBJ2-5 and V is TRBV11-1; 10 bases are a match to TRBD2. CDR3 size: 15 residues. In germline, CDR1 is SGHAT, CDR2 FQDESV (reference sequence). Trimming took 5 bases from V and 2 from J; bases not matched to a gene: 5. The CDR3 spells CASSPSGSGQETQYF. The CDR3 nucleotides are TGTGCCAGCAGCCCTAGCGGGAGTGGGCAAGAGACCCAGTACTTC.

This clonotype is a singleton in its sample. The V and J genes are TRBV7-9 and TRBJ2-6, with 8 bases that match TRBD1. CDR3 length equals 22 residues. V was clipped by 5 bases and J by 0 bases; unmatched bases: 21. Germline CDR1 SEHNR, CDR2 FQNEAQ (reference sequence). The CDR3 sequence: CASSIFYPGQERPFSGANVLTF. DNA of the CDR3: TGTGCCAGCAGCATTTTTTACCCGGGACAGGAAAGGCCCTTCTCTGGGGCCAACGTCCTGACTTTC.

Ten or more counts support this clonotype. This chain uses TRBV6-5 with TRBJ2-5; possibly TRBD1 for D (5 bases). The V end was cut by 2 bases, the J end by 1 base, with 11 bases between. The CDR3 is made up of 15 amino acids. From germline, CDR1 is MNHEY and CDR2 SVGAGI. The DNA of the CDR3 is TGTGCCAGCAGTTACACCACAGGCCCCCAAGAGACCCAGTACTTC. Amino acid sequence: CASSYTTGPQETQYF.

CDR3 loop: CSARDPSGNTIYF. In DNA, the CDR3 is TGCAGTGCTAGAGATCCCTCTGGAAACACCATATATTTT. The chain couples TRBV20-1 to TRBJ1-3; no clear D gene. V shed 0 bases and J shed 0 bases, with 3 bases lying between them. Germline CDR1 reads DFQATT; CDR2 reads SNEGSKA (reference sequence). This CDR3 comprises 13 residues.

This clonotype was recorded a few times. As DNA, the CDR3 is TGTGCCAGCAGCCAAATGTTAGGCACTGAAGCTTTCTTT. It codes for CASSQMLGTEAFF. The V and J genes are TRBV3-1 and TRBJ1-1, with no clear D. Looked up from germline, CDR1 is LGHDT and CDR2 is YNNKEL (reference sequence). V lost 2 bases and J 4 bases, leaving 8 bases between the germline ends. This CDR3 contains 13 residues.

The J gene is TRBJ1-1, the V gene TRBV29-1; 12 positions match TRBD1. J lost 4 bases, V lost 7 bases, and 7 bases had no gene match. CDR3 length: 14 amino acids. Germline V gives CDR1 SQVTM, CDR2 ANQGSEA. CDR3 protein: CSAGQGALGTEAFF. As DNA, the CDR3 is TGCAGCGCGGGACAGGGGGCTCTGGGCACTGAAGCTTTCTTT.

This clonotype came up a few times. The V and J genes are TRBV10-3 and TRBJ1-2; a weak D match, TRBD1 (6 bases). V was cut by 6 bases and J by 6 bases, with 14 bases left in between. The CDR3 sequence is 13 residues long. Looked up from germline, CDR1 is ENHRY and CDR2 is SYGVKD. The CDR3 sequence: CAIRVLQGDGYTF. CDR3 DNA sequence: TGTGCCATCAGGGTTCTACAGGGTGATGGCTACACCTTC.

This chain uses TRBV29-1 with TRBJ2-1; 7 bases agree with TRBD1. The V and J ends lost 4 bases and 5 bases, in that order; junction bases with no gene match: 5. Germline CDR1 is SQVTM and CDR2 is ANQGSEA. This CDR3 has 13 amino acids. CDR3 loop: CSVGRTGNNEQFF. DNA of the CDR3: TGCAGCGTTGGGCGGACAGGTAACAATGAGCAGTTCTTC.

This chain uses TRBV4-3 with TRBJ1-5; TRBD1 might be the D (5 bases). Between the trimmed V and J ends, which lost 1 base and 7 bases, there was a span of 14 bases. Germline V gives CDR1 LGHNA, CDR2 YSLEER. The CDR3 length is 15 residues. The CDR3 reads CASSQVNGGGQPQHF. The CDR3 bases are TGCGCCAGCAGCCAAGTTAATGGGGGAGGACAGCCCCAGCATTTT.

Remarks on this clonotype: A junction boundary mismatches the germline segment, possibly from a read error. The V gene is TRBV7-2, the J gene TRBJ2-1; 10 bases map to TRBD2. The CDR3 spans 15 residues. Germline V gene sequence: CDR1 SGHTA, CDR2 FQGNSA. In DNA, the CDR3 is TGTGCCGGCAGCCTTAGCGGGGGGATTAGAAATGAGCAGTTCTTC. It translates to CAGSLSGGIRNEQFF.

The genes are TRBV7-2 and TRBJ2-1; 7 bases line up with TRBD2. This CDR3 comprises 15 residues. Germline assignment: CDR1 SGHTA and CDR2 FQGNSA. The V gene end was trimmed by 6 bases and the J gene end by 0 bases; junction bases not matched to a gene: 5. CDR3 region: CASRRGGSSYNEQFF. The CDR3 DNA reads TGTGCCAGCAGGAGGGGAGGGAGCTCCTACAATGAGCAGTTCTTC.

In this sample, this clonotype turned up a few times. In DNA form, the CDR3 reads TGCGCCAGCAGCTTGGACCAGGGAGGACCCTACGAGCAGTACTTC. The encoded protein is CASSLDQGGPYEQYF. The V call is TRBV5-1, the J call TRBJ2-7, with TRBD2 as a possible D gene (6 bases). V lost 0 bases to trimming and J lost 2 bases, with 12 bases between them. Germline CDR1 SGHRS, CDR2 YFSETQ. The CDR3 sequence is 15 residues long.

This clonotype was counted between two and nine times. This rearrangement joins TRBV5-1 to TRBJ2-1, with D uncertain. V was trimmed by 6 bases and J by 0 bases, leaving 4 bases between them. Germline CDR1 and CDR2: SGHRS and YFSETQ. The CDR3 runs to 12 residues. The CDR3 region is CASKSSYNEQFF. The DNA of the CDR3 is TGCGCCAGCAAGAGCTCCTACAATGAGCAGTTCTTC.

This clonotype appeared many times. J is TRBJ1-4 and V is TRBV12-3 or TRBV12-4, with D hard to call. V was clipped by 5 bases and J by 7 bases, with 11 bases between them. The CDR3 spans 13 residues. The CDR3 DNA is TGTGCCAGCAGTCCTCGGCCGGGTGAAAAACTGTTTTTT. This translates into CASSPRPGEKLFF.

This clonotype came up a few times. V gene TRBV7-8 combines with J gene TRBJ1-6, with D possibly TRBD1 on 5 matching bases. Germline assignment: CDR1 SGHVS and CDR2 FQNEAQ. The CDR3 spans 16 residues. Trimming cost V 1 base and J 6 bases, with 13 bases left between them. CDR3 in amino acids: CASSLVPGPTNSPLHF. As DNA, the CDR3 is TGTGCCAGCAGCTTAGTCCCAGGGCCTACTAATTCACCCCTCCACTTT. The full variable domain, rest sourced from reference TRBV7-8 and TRBJ1-6, is GAGVSQSPRYKVAKRGQDVALRCDPISGHVSLFWYQQALGQGPEFLTYFQNEAQLDKSGLPSDRFFAERPEGSVSTLKIQRTQQEDSAVYLCASSLVPGPTNSPLHFGNGTRLTVT.

V and J are TRBV6-2 or TRBV6-3 and TRBJ2-3; D perhaps matches TRBD2 (9 bases). Germline-derived CDR1 and CDR2 are MNHEY and SVGEGT. The CDR3 has 19 residues. Trimming pared 2 bases from V and 5 bases from J, leaving 26 bases between. The CDR3 coding sequence is TGTGCCAGCAGTTACGGGCAGGGGGCGAGAGCGGGAGGACTAGATACGCAGTATTTT. As protein: CASSYGQGARAGGLDTQYF.

This clonotype was counted between two and nine times. The chain employs TRBV29-1 and TRBJ2-6, with 8 positions matching TRBD1. After removal of 4 bases from V and 4 bases from J, the junction contained 9 bases not matched to a gene. This CDR3 contains 16 residues. CDR1 and CDR2 from the germline V gene are SQVTM and ANQGSEA. The CDR3 nucleotides are TGCAGCGTTGTACTTCAGGGGGCGGTCGGGGCCAACGTCCTGACTTTC. Translating it yields CSVVLQGAVGANVLTF.